Detailed here is one TCR beta chain. In the authors' workflow: Quantification of nucleated cells was approximated via reference gene primer amplification. Produced via immunoSEQ multiplex PCR; TCRdb's table is partial and in-frame only. The DNA gave D and trimming, while V, J and clone size come from that table. Here the sample spans approximately 150,000 clones, 80% to 90% being singletons. Trimming took off 7 bases at V and 7 bases at J, with 17 bases between the two ends. CDR1 is LNHDA, CDR2 SQIVND, per germline (reference sequence). The CDR3 length is 15 residues. The data were obtained in a study of blood T cell repertoires in COVID-19. About the research overall: The origin of the acute and convalescent COVID-19 samples was the United States, Italy and Spain. T cells, B-cell-depleted T cells, or PBMCs supplied cDNA or gDNA.

The sequence was obtained from an elderly woman with COVID-19, enrolled during active disease. The chain carries TRBV19 and TRBJ1-6; a possible D gene is TRBD1 (5 bases). Source material: peripheral blood. The CDR3 DNA sequence: TGTGCCAGTACCATGGGTGCCAGGGTCAATTCACCCCTCCACTTT. Its protein is CASTMGARVNSPLHF.